These T cell receptor beta chains were read from a single sample in a study of human T cells and chemical hapten exposure. In TCRdb, the RACE reads were re-called with MiXCR into one record per CDR3 protein. The sample includes over 130,000 distinct CDR3 sequences, roughly 12% of them seen just once. Sequenced material: whole blood, taken in connection with sensitization to the hapten diphenylcyclopropenone (DPC). All receptors come from a woman aged 45-59 years with alopecia areata. Some clones in this sample may be carry-over from other donors' samples. CDR3s include the opening cysteine and the closing phenylalanine or tryptophan. The order of the fields is J gene, D gene, V gene, clone size, CDR3 DNA, CDR3 protein. A D gene is named only where the DNA matches it firmly. Clone size is shown for a subset of rows, as once, few, many or a class of expanded clone.

TRBJ2-7	-	TRBV5-5	-	TGTGCCAGCAGCTCTCACAGCGCAAGGTCCTACGAGCAGTACTTC	CASSSHSARSYEQYF
TRBJ2-1	-	TRBV7-2	few	TGTGCCAGCAGCTTAGAGTTAGCCTTAGGTGAGCAGTTCTTC	CASSLELALGEQFF
TRBJ1-5	-	TRBV19	-	TGTGCCAGTAGTATAGCTAACAGTCCTAGCAATCAGCCCCAGCATTTT	CASSIANSPSNQPQHF
TRBJ2-5	TRBD2	TRBV24-1	few	TGTGCCACCAGCCCCCTAGGGGCTAGCGGGAGGGAGACCCAGTACTTC	CATSPLGASGRETQYF
TRBJ1-2	-	TRBV29-1	-	TGCAGCGTTGAGGGACCCAGGGCCAACTATGGCTACACCTTC	CSVEGPRANYGYTF
TRBJ2-1	TRBD2	TRBV9	many	TGTGCCAGCAGCCTCATCCCCCTAGCGGTCAGCCGCAATGAGCAGTTCTTC	CASSLIPLAVSRNEQFF
TRBJ2-5	-	TRBV5-5	-	TGTGCCAGCAGCCCCCCCGGGGCAGCTCTCCAGACCCAGTACTTC	CASSPPGAALQTQYF
TRBJ1-2	TRBD1	TRBV2	few	TGTGCCAGCAGTCCGGCGGGGGCCAGGGGGTTGAACGGCTACACCTTC	CASSPAGARGLNGYTF
TRBJ2-3	TRBD1	TRBV6-6	many	TGTGCCATCAAGAGGGGAGAAGACAGGGCAGGGGATACGCAGTATTTT	CAIKRGEDRAGDTQYF
TRBJ1-1	TRBD1	TRBV3-1	many	TGTGCCAGCAGCCCGGGACAGTTGAACACTGAAGCTTTCTTT	CASSPGQLNTEAFF
TRBJ2-3	-	TRBV7-2	-	TGTGCCAGCAGCTTAACCCCCGTGGGTGCAGATACGCAGTATTTT	CASSLTPVGADTQYF
TRBJ2-7	TRBD2	TRBV19	few	TGTGCCAGTAGTGGCTGGACTAGCTACGAGCAGTACTTC	CASSGWTSYEQYF
TRBJ2-3	TRBD1	TRBV18	many	TGTGCCAGCTCTCCGGTGGTGACAGGGGGCCCAGATACGCAGTATTTT	CASSPVVTGGPDTQYF
TRBJ2-1	TRBD2	TRBV12-3/TRBV12-4	many	TGTGCCAGCAGTTTAGCGGACTGGGTAGCGGGGTCCTACAATGAGCAGTTCTTC	CASSLADWVAGSYNEQFF
TRBJ2-4	TRBD1	TRBV6-2/TRBV6-3	few	TGTGCCAGCAGTTACTCGACAGGGATGGCCAAAAACATTCAGTACTTC	CASSYSTGMAKNIQYF
TRBJ2-1	-	TRBV20-1	-	TGCAGTGCTAGAGGCGCGTCGGTCACTGGGGAGCAGTTCTTC	CSARGASVTGEQFF
TRBJ2-1	TRBD2	TRBV3-1	-	TGTGCCAGCAGCCGGACTAGCGGGATGAATGAGCAGTCCTTC	CASSRTSGMNEQSF
TRBJ2-2	TRBD2	TRBV9	-	TGTGCCAGCAGCTCTAGCGGGAGACACACCGGGGAGCTGTTTTTT	CASSSSGRHTGELFF
TRBJ1-1	-	TRBV11-2	few	TGTGCCAGCAGCTTACCTGGGAGACCGACTTTTAGGGCTGAAGCTTTCTTT	CASSLPGRPTFRAEAFF
TRBJ2-1	TRBD1	TRBV5-4	few	TGTGCCAGCAGCGCACAGGGGAGTTACAATGAGCAGTTCTTC	CASSAQGSYNEQFF
TRBJ2-7	TRBD1	TRBV11-2	few	TGTGCCAGCAGCTTAGACGGGACAGGGGGCGACGAGCAGTACTTC	CASSLDGTGGDEQYF
TRBJ2-5	TRBD1	TRBV18	-	TGTGCCAGCTCACCCACCGGACAGGATCAAGAGACCCAGTACTTC	CASSPTGQDQETQYF
TRBJ2-1	TRBD2	TRBV27	few	TGTGCCAGCAGTTCCCCCCGGCTAGCGGGAGTTTTCTACAATGAGCAGTTCTTC	CASSSPRLAGVFYNEQFF
TRBJ2-1	TRBD2	TRBV18	few	TGTGCCACCAGACTAGCGGGGAACCTTGGAAATGAGCAGTTCTTC	CATRLAGNLGNEQFF
TRBJ2-7	TRBD1	TRBV18	-	TGTGCCAGCTCACCAAGGGGGCGGATGATCGAGCAGTACTTC	CASSPRGRMIEQYF
TRBJ2-1	TRBD1	TRBV12-3/TRBV12-4	-	TGTGCCAGCAGAGGACAGGTTGAAAGCTCCTACAATGAGCAGTTCTTC	CASRGQVESSYNEQFF
TRBJ2-6	-	TRBV10-1	many	TGCGCCAGCAGTGGTGGCCACTCTGGGGCCAACGTCCTGACTTTC	CASSGGHSGANVLTF
TRBJ2-2	-	TRBV3-1	few	TGTGCCAGCAGCTCGGGATGGAACACCGGGGAGCTGTTTTTT	CASSSGWNTGELFF
TRBJ2-7	TRBD1	TRBV6-5	few	TGTGCCAGCAGTTACCCTACCGGGACAGGGGCCTACGAGCAGTACTTC	CASSYPTGTGAYEQYF